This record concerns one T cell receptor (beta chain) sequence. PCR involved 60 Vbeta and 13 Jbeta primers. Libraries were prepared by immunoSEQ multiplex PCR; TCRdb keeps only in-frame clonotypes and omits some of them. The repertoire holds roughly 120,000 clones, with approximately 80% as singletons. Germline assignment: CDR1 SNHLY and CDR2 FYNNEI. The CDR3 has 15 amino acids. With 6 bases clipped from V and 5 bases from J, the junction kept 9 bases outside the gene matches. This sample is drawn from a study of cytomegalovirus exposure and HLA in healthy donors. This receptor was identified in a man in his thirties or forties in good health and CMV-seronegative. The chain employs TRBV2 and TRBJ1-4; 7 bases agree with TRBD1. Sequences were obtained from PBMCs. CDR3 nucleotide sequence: TGTGCCAGCAGAAAACAGGGGAATAAGAATGAAAAACTGTTTTTT. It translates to CASRKQGNKNEKLFF.